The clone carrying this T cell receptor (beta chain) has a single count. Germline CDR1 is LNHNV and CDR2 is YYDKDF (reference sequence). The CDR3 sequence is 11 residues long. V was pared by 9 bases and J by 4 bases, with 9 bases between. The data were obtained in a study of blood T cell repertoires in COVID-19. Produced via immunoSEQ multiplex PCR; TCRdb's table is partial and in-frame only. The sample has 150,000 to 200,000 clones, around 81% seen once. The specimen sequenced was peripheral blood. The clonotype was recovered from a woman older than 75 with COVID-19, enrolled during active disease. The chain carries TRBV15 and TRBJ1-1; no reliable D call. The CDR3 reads CATGAPTEAFF. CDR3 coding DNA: TGTGCCACTGGAGCCCCCACTGAAGCTTTCTTT.